This TCR beta chain was observed in a study of blood T cell repertoires in COVID-19. For the study at large: Sample material is recorded as cDNA or gDNA derived from T cells, B-cell-depleted T cells, or PBMCs.

Per the study methods: Nucleated cell counts were estimated from reference gene primer amplification. Using immunoSEQ multiplex PCR, the repertoire was profiled, and TCRdb retains in-frame clones only, with some absent. Clone size and V and J calls were adopted from that table, with D and trimming inferred from the DNA. The sample lists 360,000 or so clones, nearly 90% occurring once. The CDR3 has 15 residues. Trimming removed 5 bases at V and 3 bases at J, with 11 bases between. In germline, CDR1 is MNHEY, CDR2 SMNVEV (reference sequence). This receptor was taken from a man aged 18-30 years with active or convalescent COVID-19. V gene TRBV27 combines with J gene TRBJ1-6; tentatively, D is TRBD1 (5 bases). Sequencing was done on a sample of peripheral blood. For the CDR3, the DNA is TGTGCCAGCAGTCGGGGGGATCTCTATAATTCACCCCTCCACTTT. Its translation is CASSRGDLYNSPLHF.